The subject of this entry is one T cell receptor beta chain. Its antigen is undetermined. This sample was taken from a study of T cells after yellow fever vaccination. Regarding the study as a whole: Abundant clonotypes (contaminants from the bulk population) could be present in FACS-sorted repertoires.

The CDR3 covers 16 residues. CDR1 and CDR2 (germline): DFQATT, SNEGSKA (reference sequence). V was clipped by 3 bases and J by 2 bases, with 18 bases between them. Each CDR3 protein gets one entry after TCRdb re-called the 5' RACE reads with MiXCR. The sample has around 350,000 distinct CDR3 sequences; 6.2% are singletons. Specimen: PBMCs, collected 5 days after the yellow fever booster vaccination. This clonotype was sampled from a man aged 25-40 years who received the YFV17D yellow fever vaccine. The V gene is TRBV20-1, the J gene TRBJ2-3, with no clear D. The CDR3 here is CSARVQWIENTDTQYF. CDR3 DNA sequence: TGCAGTGCTAGGGTCCAGTGGATAGAGAACACAGATACGCAGTATTTT.